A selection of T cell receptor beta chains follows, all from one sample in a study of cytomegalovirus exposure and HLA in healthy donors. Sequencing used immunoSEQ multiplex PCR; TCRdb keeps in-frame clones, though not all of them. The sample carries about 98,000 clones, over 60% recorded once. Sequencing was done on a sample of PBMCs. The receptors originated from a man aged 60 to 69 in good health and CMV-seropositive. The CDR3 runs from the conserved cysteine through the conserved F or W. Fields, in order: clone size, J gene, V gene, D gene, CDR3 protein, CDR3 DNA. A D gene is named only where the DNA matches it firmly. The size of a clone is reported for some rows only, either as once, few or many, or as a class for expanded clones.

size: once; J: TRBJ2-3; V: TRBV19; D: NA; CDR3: CASSMVRGFSTDTQYF; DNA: TGTGCCAGTAGTATGGTCAGGGGATTTAGCACAGATACGCAGTATTTT
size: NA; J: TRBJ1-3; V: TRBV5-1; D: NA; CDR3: CASSSGLSGNTIYF; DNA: TGCGCCAGCAGCTCAGGTCTCTCTGGAAACACCATATATTTT
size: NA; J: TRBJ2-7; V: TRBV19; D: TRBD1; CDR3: CASSLQGFYEQYF; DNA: TGTGCCAGTAGTTTACAGGGGTTCTACGAGCAGTACTTC
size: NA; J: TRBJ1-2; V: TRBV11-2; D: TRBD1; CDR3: CASSPRPGTDYGYTF; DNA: TGTGCCAGCAGCCCCCGTCCCGGGACAGATTATGGCTACACCTTC
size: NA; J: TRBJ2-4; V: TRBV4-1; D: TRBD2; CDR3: CASSQDLIAGAFNIQYF; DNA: TGCGCCAGCAGCCAGGACCTCATAGCGGGGGCGTTTAACATTCAGTACTTC
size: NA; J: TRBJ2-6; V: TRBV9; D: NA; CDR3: CASSSFGVGGANVLTF; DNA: TGTGCCAGCAGCTCCTTCGGGGTAGGTGGGGCCAACGTCCTGACTTTC
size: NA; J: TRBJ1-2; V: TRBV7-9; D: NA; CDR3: CASSSTAGDGYTF; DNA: TGTGCCAGCAGCAGTACAGCGGGGGATGGCTACACCTTC
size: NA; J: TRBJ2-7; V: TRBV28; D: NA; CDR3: CASSSNYRTNEQYF; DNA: TGTGCCAGCAGTTCCAATTACAGGACGAACGAGCAGTACTTC
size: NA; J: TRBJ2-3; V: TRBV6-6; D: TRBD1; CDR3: CASSRQGFTDTQYF; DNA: TGTGCCAGCAGTCGACAGGGTTTCACAGATACGCAGTATTTT
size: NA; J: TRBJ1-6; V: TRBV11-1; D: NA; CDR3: CVRESLYNSPLHF; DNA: TGTGTCAGGGAGAGCCTTTATAATTCACCCCTCCACTTT
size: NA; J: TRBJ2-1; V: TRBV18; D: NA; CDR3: CASSPWRQNEQFF; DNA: TGTGCCAGCTCACCATGGCGGCAGAATGAGCAGTTCTTC
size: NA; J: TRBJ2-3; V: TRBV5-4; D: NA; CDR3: CASSLMTTSSTDTQYF; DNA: TGTGCCAGCAGCTTGATGACTACCTCTAGCACAGATACGCAGTATTTT
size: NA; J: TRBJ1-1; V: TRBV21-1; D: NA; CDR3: CASVLHSTGMNTEAFF; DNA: TGTGCCAGCGTCCTACACTCCACGGGTATGAACACTGAAGCTTTCTTT
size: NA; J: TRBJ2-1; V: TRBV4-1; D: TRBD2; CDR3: CASSGGGFFGADNEQFF; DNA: TGCGCCAGCAGCGGGGGGGGATTTTTCGGGGCCGACAATGAGCAGTTCTTC
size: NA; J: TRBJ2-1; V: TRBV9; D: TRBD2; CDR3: CASSPRSGGERVNYNEQFF; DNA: TGTGCCAGCAGCCCACGATCTGGGGGGGAACGGGTAAATTACAATGAGCAGTTCTTC
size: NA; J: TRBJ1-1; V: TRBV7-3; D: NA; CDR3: CASSLGPKNTEAFF; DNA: TGTGCCAGCAGCTTAGGGCCAAAGAACACTGAAGCTTTCTTT
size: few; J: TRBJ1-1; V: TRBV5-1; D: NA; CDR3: CASSGQYFEAFF; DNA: TGCGCCAGCAGCGGACAGTACTTTGAAGCTTTCTTT